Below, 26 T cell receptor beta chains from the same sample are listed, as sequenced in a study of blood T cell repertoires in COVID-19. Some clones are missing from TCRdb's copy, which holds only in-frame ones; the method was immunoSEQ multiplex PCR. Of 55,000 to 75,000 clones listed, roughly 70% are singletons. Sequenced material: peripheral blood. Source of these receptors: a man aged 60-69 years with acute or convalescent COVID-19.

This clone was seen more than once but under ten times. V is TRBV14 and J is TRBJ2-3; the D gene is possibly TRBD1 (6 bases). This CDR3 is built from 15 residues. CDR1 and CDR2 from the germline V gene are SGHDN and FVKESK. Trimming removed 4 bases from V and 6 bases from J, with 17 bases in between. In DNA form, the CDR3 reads TGTGCCAGCAGCCGAGATGTGGGGGCGGGTGATACGCAGTATTTT. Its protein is CASSRDVGAGDTQYF. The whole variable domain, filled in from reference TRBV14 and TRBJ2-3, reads EAGVTQFPSHSVIEKGQTVTLRCDPISGHDNLYWYRRVMGKEIKFLLHFVKESKQDESGMPNNRFLAERTGGTYSTLKVQPAELEDSGVYFCASSRDVGAGDTQYFGPGTRLTVL.

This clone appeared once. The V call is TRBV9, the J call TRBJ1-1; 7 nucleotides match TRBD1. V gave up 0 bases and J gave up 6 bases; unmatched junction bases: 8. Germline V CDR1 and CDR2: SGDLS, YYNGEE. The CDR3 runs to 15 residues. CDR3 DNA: TGTGCCAGCAGCGTAGGCCCCACAGGGGACGCTGAAGCTTTCTTT. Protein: CASSVGPTGDAEAFF. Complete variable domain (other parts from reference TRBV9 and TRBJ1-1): DSGVTQTPKHLITATGQRVTLRCSPRSGDLSVYWYQQSLDQGLQFLIQYYNGEERAKGNILERFSAQQFPDLHSELNLSSLELGDSALYFCASSVGPTGDAEAFFGQGTRLTVV.

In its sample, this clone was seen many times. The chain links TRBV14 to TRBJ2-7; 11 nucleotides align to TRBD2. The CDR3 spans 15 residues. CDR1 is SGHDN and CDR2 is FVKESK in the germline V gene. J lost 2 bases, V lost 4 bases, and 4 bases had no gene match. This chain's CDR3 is CASSLMTSGTYEQYF. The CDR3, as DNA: TGTGCCAGCAGCCTTATGACTAGCGGGACCTACGAGCAGTACTTC.

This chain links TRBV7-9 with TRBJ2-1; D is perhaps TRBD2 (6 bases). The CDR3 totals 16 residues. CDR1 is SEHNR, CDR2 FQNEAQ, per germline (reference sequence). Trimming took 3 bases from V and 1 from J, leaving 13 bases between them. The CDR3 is CASSFLWEESYNEQFF. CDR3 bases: TGTGCCAGCAGCTTCTTGTGGGAGGAGTCCTACAATGAGCAGTTCTTC.

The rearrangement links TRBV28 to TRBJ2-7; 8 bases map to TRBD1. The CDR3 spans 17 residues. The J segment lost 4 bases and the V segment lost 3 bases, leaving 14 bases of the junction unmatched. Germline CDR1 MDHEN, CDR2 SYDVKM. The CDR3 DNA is TGTGCCAGCAGTTTCCCTTCGGACAGGGCCAATAATTACGAGCAGTACTTC. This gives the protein CASSFPSDRANNYEQYF.

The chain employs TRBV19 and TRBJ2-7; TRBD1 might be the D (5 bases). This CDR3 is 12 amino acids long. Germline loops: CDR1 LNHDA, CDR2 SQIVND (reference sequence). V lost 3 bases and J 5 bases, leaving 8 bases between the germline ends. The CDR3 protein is CASSIPGHEQYF. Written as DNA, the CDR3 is TGTGCCAGTAGTATCCCAGGGCACGAGCAGTACTTC. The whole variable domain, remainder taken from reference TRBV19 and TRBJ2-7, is DGGITQSPKYLFRKEGQNVTLSCEQNLNHDAMYWYRQDPGQGLRLIYYSQIVNDFQKGDIAEGYSVSREKKESFPLTVTSAQKNPTAFYLCASSIPGHEQYFGPGTRLTVT.

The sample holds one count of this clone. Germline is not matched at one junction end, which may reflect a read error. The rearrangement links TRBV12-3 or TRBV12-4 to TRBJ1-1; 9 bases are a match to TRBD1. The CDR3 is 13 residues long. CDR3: CASALQGAKAPSF. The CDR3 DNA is TGTGCCAGCGCCCTACAGGGGGCCAAAGCCCCGTCCTTT.

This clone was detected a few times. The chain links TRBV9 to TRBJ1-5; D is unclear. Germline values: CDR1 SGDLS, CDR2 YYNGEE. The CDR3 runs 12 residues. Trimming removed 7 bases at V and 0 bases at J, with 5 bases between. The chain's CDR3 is CASFYSNQPQHF. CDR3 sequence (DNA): TGTGCCAGCTTCTATAGCAATCAGCCCCAGCATTTT.

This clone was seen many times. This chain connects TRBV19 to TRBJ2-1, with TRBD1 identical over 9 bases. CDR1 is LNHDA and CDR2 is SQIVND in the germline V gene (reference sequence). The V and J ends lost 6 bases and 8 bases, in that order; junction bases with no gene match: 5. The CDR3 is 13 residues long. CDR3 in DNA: TGTGCCAGTAGCCCGGACAGGGGCGATGAGCAGTTCTTC. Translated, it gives CASSPDRGDEQFF.

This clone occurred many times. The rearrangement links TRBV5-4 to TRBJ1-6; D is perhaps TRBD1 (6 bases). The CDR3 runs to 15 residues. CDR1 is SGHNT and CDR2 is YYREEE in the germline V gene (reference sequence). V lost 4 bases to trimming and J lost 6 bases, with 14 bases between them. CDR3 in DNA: TGTGCCAGCAGCCTTCCGAGGGGGTCTAATTCACCCCTCCACTTT. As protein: CASSLPRGSNSPLHF. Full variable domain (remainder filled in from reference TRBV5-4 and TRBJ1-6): ETGVTQSPTHLIKTRGQQVTLRCSSQSGHNTVSWYQQALGQGPQFIFQYYREEENGRGNFPPRFSGLQFPNYSSELNVNALELDDSALYLCASSLPRGSNSPLHFGNGTRLTVT.

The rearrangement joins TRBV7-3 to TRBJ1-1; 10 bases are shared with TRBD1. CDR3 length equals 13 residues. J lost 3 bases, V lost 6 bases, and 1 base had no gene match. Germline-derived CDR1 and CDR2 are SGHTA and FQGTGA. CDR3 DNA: TGTGCCAGCAGGGGGACAGGGGACACTGAAGCTTTCTTT. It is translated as CASRGTGDTEAFF.

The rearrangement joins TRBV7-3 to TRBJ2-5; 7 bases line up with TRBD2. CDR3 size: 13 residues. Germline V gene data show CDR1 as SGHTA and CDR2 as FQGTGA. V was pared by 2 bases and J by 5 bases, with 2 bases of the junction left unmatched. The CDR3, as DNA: TGTGCCAGCAGCTTAGGGGGGGTTGAGACCCAGTACTTC. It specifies CASSLGGVETQYF.

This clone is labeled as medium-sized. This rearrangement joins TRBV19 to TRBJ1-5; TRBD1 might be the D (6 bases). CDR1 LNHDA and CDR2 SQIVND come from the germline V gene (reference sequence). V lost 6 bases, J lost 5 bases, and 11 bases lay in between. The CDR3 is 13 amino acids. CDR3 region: CASSHRADQPQHF. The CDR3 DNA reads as TGTGCCAGTAGCCACAGGGCGGATCAGCCCCAGCATTTT. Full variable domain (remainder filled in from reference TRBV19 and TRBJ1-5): DGGITQSPKYLFRKEGQNVTLSCEQNLNHDAMYWYRQDPGQGLRLIYYSQIVNDFQKGDIAEGYSVSREKKESFPLTVTSAQKNPTAFYLCASSHRADQPQHFGDGTRLSIL.

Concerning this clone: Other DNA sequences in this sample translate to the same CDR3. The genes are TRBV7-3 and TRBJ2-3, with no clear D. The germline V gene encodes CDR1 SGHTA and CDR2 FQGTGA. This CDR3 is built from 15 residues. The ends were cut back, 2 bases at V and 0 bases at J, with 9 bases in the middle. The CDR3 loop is CASSLSATSTDTQYF. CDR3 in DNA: TGTGCCAGCAGCTTATCCGCTACCAGCACAGATACGCAGTATTTT. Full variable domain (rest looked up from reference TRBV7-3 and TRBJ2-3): GAGVSQTPSNKVTEKGKYVELRCDPISGHTALYWYRQSLGQGPEFLIYFQGTGAADDSGLPNDRFFAVRPEGSVSTLKIQRTERGDSAVYLCASSLSATSTDTQYFGPGTRLTVL.

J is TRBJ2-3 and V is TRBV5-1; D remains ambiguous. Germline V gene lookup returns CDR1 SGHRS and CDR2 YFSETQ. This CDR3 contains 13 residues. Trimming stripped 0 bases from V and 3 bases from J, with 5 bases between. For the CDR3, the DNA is TGCGCCAGCAGCTTGGCATTTACAGATACGCAGTATTTT. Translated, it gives CASSLAFTDTQYF.

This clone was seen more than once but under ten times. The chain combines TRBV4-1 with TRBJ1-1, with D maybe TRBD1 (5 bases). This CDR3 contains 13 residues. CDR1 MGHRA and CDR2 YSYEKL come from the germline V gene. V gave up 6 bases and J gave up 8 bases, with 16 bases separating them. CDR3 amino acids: CASSPQGSEEAFF. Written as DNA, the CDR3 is TGCGCCAGCAGTCCTCAGGGTTCGGAGGAAGCTTTCTTT.

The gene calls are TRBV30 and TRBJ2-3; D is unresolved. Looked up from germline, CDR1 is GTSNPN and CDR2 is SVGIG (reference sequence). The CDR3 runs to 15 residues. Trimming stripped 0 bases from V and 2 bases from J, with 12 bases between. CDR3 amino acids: CAWSVLGLYTDTQYF. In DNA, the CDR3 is TGTGCCTGGAGTGTACTGGGCCTATACACAGATACGCAGTATTTT.

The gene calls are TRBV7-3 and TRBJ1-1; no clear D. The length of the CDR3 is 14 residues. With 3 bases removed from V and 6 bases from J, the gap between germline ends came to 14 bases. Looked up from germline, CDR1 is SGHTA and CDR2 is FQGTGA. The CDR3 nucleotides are TGTGCCAGCAGCTTGGGGTCAGAGGAGGCTGAAGCTTTCTTT. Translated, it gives CASSLGSEEAEAFF.

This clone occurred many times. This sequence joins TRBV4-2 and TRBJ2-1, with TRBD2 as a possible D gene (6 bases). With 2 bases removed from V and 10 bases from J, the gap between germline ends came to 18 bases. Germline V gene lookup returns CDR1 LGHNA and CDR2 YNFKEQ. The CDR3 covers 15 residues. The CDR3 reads CASSQRVGVGGEQFF. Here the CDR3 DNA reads TGTGCCAGCAGCCAAAGGGTCGGGGTAGGAGGGGAGCAGTTCTTC.

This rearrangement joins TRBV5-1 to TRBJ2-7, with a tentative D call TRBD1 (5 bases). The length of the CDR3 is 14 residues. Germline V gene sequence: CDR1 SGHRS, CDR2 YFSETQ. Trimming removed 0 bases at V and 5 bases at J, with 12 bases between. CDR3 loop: CASSLEGTGHEQYF. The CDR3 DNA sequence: TGCGCCAGCAGCTTGGAAGGTACAGGACACGAGCAGTACTTC.

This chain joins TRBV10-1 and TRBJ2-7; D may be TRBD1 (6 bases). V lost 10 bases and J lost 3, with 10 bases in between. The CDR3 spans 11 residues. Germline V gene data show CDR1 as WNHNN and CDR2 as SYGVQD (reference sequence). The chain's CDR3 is CATPGDYEQYV. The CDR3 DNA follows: TGCGCCACCCCAGGGGACTACGAGCAGTACGTC.

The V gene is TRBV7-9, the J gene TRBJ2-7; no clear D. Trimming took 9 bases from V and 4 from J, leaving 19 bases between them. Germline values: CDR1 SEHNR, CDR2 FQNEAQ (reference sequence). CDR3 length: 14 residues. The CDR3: CASATGSKDYEQYF. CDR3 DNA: TGTGCCAGTGCCACCGGGTCGAAGGATTACGAGCAGTACTTC.

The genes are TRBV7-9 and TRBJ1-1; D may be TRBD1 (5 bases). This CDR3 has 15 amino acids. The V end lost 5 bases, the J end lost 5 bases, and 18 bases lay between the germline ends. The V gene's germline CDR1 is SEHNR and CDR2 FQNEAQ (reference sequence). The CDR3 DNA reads TGTGCCAGCAGCCCCTATCCAGGGAAGGAAACTGAAGCTTTCTTT. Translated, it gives CASSPYPGKETEAFF. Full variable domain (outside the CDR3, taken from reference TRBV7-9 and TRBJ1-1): DTGVSQNPRHKITKRGQNVTFRCDPISEHNRLYWYRQTLGQGPEFLTYFQNEAQLEKSRLLSDRFSAERPKGSFSTLEIQRTEQGDSAMYLCASSPYPGKETEAFFGQGTRLTVV.

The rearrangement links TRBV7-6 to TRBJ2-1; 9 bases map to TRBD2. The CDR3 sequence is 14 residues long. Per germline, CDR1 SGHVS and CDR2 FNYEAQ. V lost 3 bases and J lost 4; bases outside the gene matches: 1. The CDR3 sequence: CASSLGLAYNEQFF. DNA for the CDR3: TGTGCCAGCAGCTTGGGACTAGCATACAATGAGCAGTTCTTC.

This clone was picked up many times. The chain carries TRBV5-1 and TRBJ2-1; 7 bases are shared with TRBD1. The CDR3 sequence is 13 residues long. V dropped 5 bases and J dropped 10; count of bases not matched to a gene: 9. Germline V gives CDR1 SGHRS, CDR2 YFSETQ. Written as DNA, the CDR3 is TGCGCCAGCAGGGACGACAGGGTTCGCGAGCAGTTCTTC. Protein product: CASRDDRVREQFF.

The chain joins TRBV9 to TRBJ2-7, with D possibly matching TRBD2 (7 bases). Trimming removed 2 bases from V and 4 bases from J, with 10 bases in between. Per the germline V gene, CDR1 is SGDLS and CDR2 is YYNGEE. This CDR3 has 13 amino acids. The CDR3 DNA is TGTGCCAGCAGCGTGGGGGGGCGTTACGAGCAGTACTTC. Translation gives CASSVGGRYEQYF. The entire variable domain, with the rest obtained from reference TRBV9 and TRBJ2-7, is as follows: DSGVTQTPKHLITATGQRVTLRCSPRSGDLSVYWYQQSLDQGLQFLIQYYNGEERAKGNILERFSAQQFPDLHSELNLSSLELGDSALYFCASSVGGRYEQYFGPGTRLTVT.